This T cell receptor (beta chain) was sequenced for a study of memory CD4+ T cells and cytomegalovirus serostatus (dated by TCRdb to about 2019). About the study as a whole: The cohort included around 35 healthy adults from Belgium, of whom 9 were CMV seropositive and some 24 were CMV seronegative. The study sequenced CD4+ memory TCRbeta repertoires of a Belgian cohort with known cytomegalovirus serostatus to replicate a published TCR-based CMV serostatus classifier. General conclusions and limits of the study: CMV serostatus prediction reached a median bootstrapped AUC of about 0.96 with the original framework and just under 0.93 with a US-trained random forest. Of fewer than 200 previously reported CMV-associated TCRbeta sequences, approximately 70 appeared in the CD4+ memory repertoires, each in one to five individuals. On the Belgian cohort, the classifier built on the original framework reached a median bootstrapped AUC of about 0.96, with a 95% CI of 0.76-1.00. The results were interpreted as suggesting that the CMV-associated TCR signature is mostly present in the CD4+ memory repertoire. Unlike the original study, which covered naive and memory CD4+ and CD8+ populations, the Belgian study sequenced only CD4+CD45RO+ memory cells.

Comment on this clone: The target of this receptor is not known. No base qualities exist here, and no much larger clone lies one base off it.

Single viable CD3+CD4+CD8-CD45RO+ cells were sorted as memory CD4+ T cells on a FACSAria II. CMV serostatus was assessed using a Roche Elecsys assay, by which serum IgG against CMV pp150, pp28, p38 and p52 was detected. Following thawing, total CD4+ T cells were enriched through positive selection using CD4 magnetic microbeads. The samples came from a different study that was designed specifically to examine the CD4+ T cell memory repertoire. Following standard operating procedures, peripheral blood mononuclear cells were isolated and cryopreserved, while serum was kept at -80 degrees C. CD3-PerCP (BW264/56), CD4-APC (RPA-T4), CD45RO-PE (UCHT1) and CD8-Pacific Orange (3B5) antibodies were used for staining, and non-viable cells were excluded with Sytox blue. CDR1 and CDR2 were assigned from the germline V gene as MRHNA and SNTAGT. Cut back by 6 bases and 2 bases, the V and J ends lie 18 bases apart. Inclusive of the bounding cysteine and phenylalanine, the CDR3 is 16 residues long. Of all the DNA, just the CDR3 is kept, 48 bases in frame from base 1.

Genomic DNA was extracted from sorted cells with the Quick-DNA Microprep Kit. Amplification of TCRbeta DNA was done with the immunoSEQ hsTCRbeta kit, following the protocol from the manufacturer. An Illumina MiSeq instrument was used to sequence the TCRbeta libraries. As for how the authors treated the data: Following removal of out-of-frame sequences, 2 million to 2.5 million distinct TCRbeta sequences were retained, with an average of about 61,000 per individual. Each individual was scored according to the count of 150 to 200 previously reported CMV-associated TCRbeta sequences and the total productive distinct TCRbeta count. A beta-binomial model was reimplemented in Python, and random forests from scikit-learn, run with default parameters, were trained on data from the US cohort. Classifier performance on the Belgian cohort was summarized as median AUC with percentile confidence intervals calculated over 10,000 bootstrap iterations. TCRdb re-hosts the immuneACCESS table, in-frame sequences only. Its copies lack some clones; in the studies checked, an unresolved V gene accounts for under half of them, and the cause for the rest is not known. The V and J calls and clone size are taken from that table; D and trimming were inferred from the DNA. In this sample the table shows 70,000 to 95,000 clones, over 80% of which occur a single time. The leading ten clones occupy around 0.8% of the sample.

The receptor comes from an adult in good health and CMV-seronegative. Source material: memory CD4+ T cells from blood. The sequence links TRBV6-4 to TRBJ2-3; the D gene is perhaps TRBD1 or TRBD2, each of them matching over 6 bases. The CDR3 has the sequence CASSLNGGGNTDTQYF. The nucleotides are TGTGCCAGCAGCTTAAACGGGGGCGGAAACACAGATACGCAGTATTTT.